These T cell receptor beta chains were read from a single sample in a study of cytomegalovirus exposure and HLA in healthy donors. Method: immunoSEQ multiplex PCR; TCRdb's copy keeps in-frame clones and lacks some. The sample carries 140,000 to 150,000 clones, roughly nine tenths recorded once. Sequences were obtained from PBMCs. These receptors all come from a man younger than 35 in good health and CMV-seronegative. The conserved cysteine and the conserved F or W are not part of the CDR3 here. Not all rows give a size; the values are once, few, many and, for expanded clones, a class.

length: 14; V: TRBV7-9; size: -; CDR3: ASSPTGGGSTDTQY
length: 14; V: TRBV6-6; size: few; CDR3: ASSYPGLAGNNEQF
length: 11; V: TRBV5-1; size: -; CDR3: ASSAIENTEAF
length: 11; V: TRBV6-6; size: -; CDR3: ASSYFGDNEQF
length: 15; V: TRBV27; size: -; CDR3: ASSLRPPGGNGNTIY
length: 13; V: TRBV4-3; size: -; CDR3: ASSQGAGLVYGYT
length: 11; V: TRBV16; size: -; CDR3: ASSSGWDQPQH
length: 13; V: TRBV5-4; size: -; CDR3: ASSLRAQGVVEAF
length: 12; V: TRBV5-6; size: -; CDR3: ASSLGGSGNTIY
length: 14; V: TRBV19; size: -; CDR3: ASSIHRGIVDEKLF
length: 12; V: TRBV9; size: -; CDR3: ASSAVPDSYGYT
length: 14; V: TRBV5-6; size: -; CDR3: ASSLEYEGRGTEAF
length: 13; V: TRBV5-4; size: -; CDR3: ASSSKSQGVNEQF
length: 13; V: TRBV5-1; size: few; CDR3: ASSFSLTNTGELF
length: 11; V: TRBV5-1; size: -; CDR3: ASSLVQNYEQY
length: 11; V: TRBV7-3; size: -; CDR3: ASSAYLDSGYT
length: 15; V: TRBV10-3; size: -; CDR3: AISESFNRAGANVLT
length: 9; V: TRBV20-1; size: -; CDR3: SAAPDRGYT
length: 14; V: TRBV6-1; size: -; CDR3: ASSAPGTGLVKGAF
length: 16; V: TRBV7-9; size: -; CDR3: ASSRPRTSGIPYNEQF
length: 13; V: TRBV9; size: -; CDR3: ASSVGGLPPEEQF
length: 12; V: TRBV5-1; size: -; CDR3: ASSFSGGEETQY
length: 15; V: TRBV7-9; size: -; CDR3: ASSPPDRGPTNEKLF
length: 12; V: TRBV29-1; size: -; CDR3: SVRLTGTPYGYT
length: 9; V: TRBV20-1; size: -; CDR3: SASTNYGYT
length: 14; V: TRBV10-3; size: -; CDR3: AISGMEGEIGNTIY
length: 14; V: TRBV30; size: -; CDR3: AWSLMGRHSGNTIY
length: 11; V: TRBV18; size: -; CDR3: ASSPGGDEKLF
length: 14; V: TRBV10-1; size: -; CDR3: ASSESRQGGTGELF
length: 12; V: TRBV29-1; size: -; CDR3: SVGGGHNTDTQY
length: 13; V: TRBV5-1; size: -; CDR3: ASSLRGGAGYEQY
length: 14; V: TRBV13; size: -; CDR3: ASSVAAQAADSPLH
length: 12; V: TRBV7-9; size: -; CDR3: ASRPGAAVFGYT
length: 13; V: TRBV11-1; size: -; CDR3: ASTDDREPHYEQY
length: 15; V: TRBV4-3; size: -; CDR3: ASSQDWGGTSTDTQY
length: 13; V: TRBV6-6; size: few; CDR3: ASSYRASGSNEQF
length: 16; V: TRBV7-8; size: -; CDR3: ASSLATKTSGGRDTQY
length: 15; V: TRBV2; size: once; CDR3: ASSDRGSSSYNSPLH
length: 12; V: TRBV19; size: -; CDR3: ASSVQGRNSPLH
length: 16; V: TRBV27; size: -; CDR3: ASSLTPGQGPLGYEQY
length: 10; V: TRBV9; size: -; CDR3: ASSVGGGEQY
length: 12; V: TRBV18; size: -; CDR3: ASSSGGADEKLF
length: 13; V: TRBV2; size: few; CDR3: ASSEPGEYSGGYT
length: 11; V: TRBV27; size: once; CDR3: AGGRGSYNEQF
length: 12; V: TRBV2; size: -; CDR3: ASSVRQGRNGYT
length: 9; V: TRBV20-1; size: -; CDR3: STRLPNEQF
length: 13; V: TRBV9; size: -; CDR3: ASSVEGQWDTEAF
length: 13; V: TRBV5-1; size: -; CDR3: ASSSETGNYNEQF
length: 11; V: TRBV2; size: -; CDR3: ASREIYNEKLF
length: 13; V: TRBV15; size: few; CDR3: ATSKPGLAFDTQY
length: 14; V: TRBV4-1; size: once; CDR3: ASSQVTGIMNTEAF
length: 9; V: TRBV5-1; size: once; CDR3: ASRSSGTQY
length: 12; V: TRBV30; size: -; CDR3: AWRVGQGYTEAF
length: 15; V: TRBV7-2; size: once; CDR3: ASSLFRRRISYNEQF